This passage covers 8 T cell receptor beta chains from one sample sequenced in a study of T cell changes during pregnancy in multiple sclerosis. Some clones are missing from TCRdb's copy, which holds only in-frame ones; the method was immunoSEQ multiplex PCR. This table holds about 120,000 clones, around 93% found once. The sequencing here drew on peripheral blood, taken before pregnancy. These receptors were obtained from a female donor with multiple sclerosis, enrolled in a pregnancy study.

The V call is TRBV10-2, the J call TRBJ2-7; TRBD2 is a possible D gene (6 bases). V lost 8 bases and J lost 7, with 18 bases in between. Germline CDR1 is WSHSY and CDR2 is SAAADI. The CDR3 covers 13 residues. CDR3: CASFTSPGYEQYF. As DNA, the CDR3 is TGCGCCAGCTTCACTAGCCCTGGGTATGAGCAGTACTTC.

The CDR3, as DNA: TGTGCCATCAGACCGACAGGGGCATCCTACGAGCAGTACTTC. This codes for CAIRPTGASYEQYF. The chain carries TRBV10-3 and TRBJ2-7, with 8 bases aligning to TRBD1. Germline CDR1 and CDR2: ENHRY and SYGVKD. With 6 bases clipped from V and 1 base from J, the junction kept 5 bases outside the gene matches. CDR3 length: 14 residues.

This chain connects TRBV27 to TRBJ2-1, with D perhaps TRBD2 (6 bases). This CDR3 is 13 amino acids long. Trimming left V 5 bases short and J 9 bases short, with 14 bases between. Germline CDR1 and CDR2: MNHEY and SMNVEV (reference sequence). CDR3 nucleotide sequence: TGTGCCAGCAGTCGTATCGGGACTCCTGAGCAGTTCTTC. It encodes CASSRIGTPEQFF.

The chain is built from TRBV9 and TRBJ2-1; 10 nucleotides align to TRBD2. The germline V gene has CDR1 SGDLS and CDR2 YYNGEE. The V segment lost 3 bases and the J segment 6 bases; nucleotides outside the gene matches: 6. CDR3 length equals 15 residues. CDR3 nucleotides: TGTGCCAGCAGCGCCAAGCGGGAGGGCCCCAATGAGCAGTTCTTC. This sequence encodes CASSAKREGPNEQFF.

The CDR3 spells CASSKTRQASYEQYF. CDR3 DNA sequence: TGTGCCAGCAGCAAGACCCGACAGGCTTCCTACGAGCAGTACTTC. The chain has TRBV27 and TRBJ2-7; TRBD1 might be the D (6 bases). The CDR3 loop spans 15 amino acids. CDR1 is MNHEY and CDR2 is SMNVEV in the germline V gene (reference sequence). V lost 6 bases and J 1 base, leaving 16 bases between the germline ends.

This clone showed up just once. V and J are TRBV2 and TRBJ2-1, with 7 bases fitting TRBD2. The V gene end was trimmed by 7 bases and the J gene end by 7 bases; junction bases not matched to a gene: 4. CDR3 length: 12 amino acids. Germline CDR1 SNHLY, CDR2 FYNNEI. The CDR3 is CASTSGGNEQFF. The DNA for the CDR3 is TGTGCCAGCACATCGGGGGGAAATGAGCAGTTCTTC.

The J gene is TRBJ2-1, the V gene TRBV7-9; D may be TRBD1 (6 bases). Germline V gives CDR1 SEHNR, CDR2 FQNEAQ (reference sequence). V lost 7 bases and J 2 bases, leaving 15 bases between the germline ends. The CDR3 consists of 15 residues. CDR3 bases: TGTGCCAGCACGCCAGTGACAGGTCCCTACAATGAGCAGTTCTTC. The encoded protein is CASTPVTGPYNEQFF.

The chain joins TRBV9 to TRBJ1-3, with 8 nucleotides matching TRBD1. With 0 bases clipped from V and 2 bases from J, the junction kept 1 base outside the gene matches. CDR1 SGDLS and CDR2 YYNGEE come from the germline V gene. CDR3 length: 15 residues. CDR3 region: CASSVETGAGNTIYF. The CDR3, as DNA: TGTGCCAGCAGCGTAGAGACAGGGGCTGGAAACACCATATATTTT.